This T cell receptor beta chain was documented in a study of CD8 T cells in ankylosing spondylitis. Study-wide results and limits: Within matched ankylosing spondylitis synovial fluid, disease-linked clones were reportedly significantly enriched. With a CD8+ phenotype, disease-linked clones were relatively rare in peripheral blood. There were earlier reports of some motif variants in reactive arthritis synovial fluid and blood.

About this clonotype: Its antigen is undetermined.

A single record per CDR3 protein comes from TCRdb applying MiXCR to the 5' RACE reads. The data contain some 150,000 distinct CDR3 sequences, roughly an eighth of them singletons. The CDR3 length is 17 residues. V shed 0 bases and J shed 5 bases, with 19 bases lying between them. The germline CDR1 and CDR2 sequences are SGHRS and YFSETQ. The material sequenced was blood, either unsorted or a sorted T cell fraction (not recorded which). This sequence was found in a female donor with ankylosing spondylitis or in good health (not recorded which). The V call is TRBV5-1, the J call TRBJ2-3; tentative D call: TRBD2 (6 bases). The CDR3 here is CASSLATTELAIDTQYF. The CDR3 DNA reads TGCGCCAGCAGCTTGGCTACAACGGAACTAGCCATAGATACGCAGTATTTT.